The TCR beta chain described here comes from a study of response to subunit inactivated influenza vaccine. Study-level points and caveats: Each seasonal flu vaccination may recruit only limited new T cells, authors suggested.

In its sample, this clonotype was seen a few times. Its antigen is not known. One entry per CDR3 protein, called by TCRdb with MiXCR from the RT-PCR reads. The table includes 500,000 or so distinct CDR3 sequences, 16% detected once. Germline CDR1 LGHNT, CDR2 FRNRAP. V lost 6 bases, J lost 6 bases, and 20 bases lay in between. The CDR3 spans 15 residues. The receptor was isolated from a man in his fifties or sixties who received an inactivated influenza vaccine. The V and J genes are TRBV12-5 and TRBJ1-1, with D tentatively TRBD1 (5 bases). The source was CD4+ T cells sorted from PBMCs, collected around 25 months after vaccination. Here the CDR3 reads CASGPQGGGRAEAFF. In DNA form, the CDR3 reads TGTGCTAGTGGCCCCCAAGGCGGGGGTCGCGCTGAAGCTTTCTTT.